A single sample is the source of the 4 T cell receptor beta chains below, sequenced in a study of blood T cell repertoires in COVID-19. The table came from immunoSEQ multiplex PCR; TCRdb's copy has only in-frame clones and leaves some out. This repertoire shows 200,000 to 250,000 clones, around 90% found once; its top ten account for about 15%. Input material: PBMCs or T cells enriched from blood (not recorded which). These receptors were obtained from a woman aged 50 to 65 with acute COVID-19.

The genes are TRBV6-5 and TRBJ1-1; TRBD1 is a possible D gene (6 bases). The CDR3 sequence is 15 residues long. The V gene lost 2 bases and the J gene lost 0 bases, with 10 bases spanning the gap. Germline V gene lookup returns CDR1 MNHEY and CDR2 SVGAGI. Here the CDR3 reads CASSYGGSLNTEAFF. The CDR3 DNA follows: TGTGCCAGCAGTTACGGGGGCAGCCTGAACACTGAAGCTTTCTTT.

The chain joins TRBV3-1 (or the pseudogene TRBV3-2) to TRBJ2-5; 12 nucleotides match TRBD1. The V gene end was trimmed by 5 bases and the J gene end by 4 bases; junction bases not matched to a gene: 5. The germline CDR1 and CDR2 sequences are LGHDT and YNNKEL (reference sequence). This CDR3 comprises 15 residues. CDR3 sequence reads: CASSARDRGRETQYF. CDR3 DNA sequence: TGTGCCAGCAGCGCCCGGGACAGGGGGCGAGAGACCCAGTACTTC.

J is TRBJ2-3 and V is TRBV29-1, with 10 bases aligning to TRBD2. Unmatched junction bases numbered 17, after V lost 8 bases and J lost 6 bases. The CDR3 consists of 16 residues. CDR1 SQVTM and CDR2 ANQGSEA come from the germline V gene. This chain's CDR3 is CSCAARSSGSLDTQYF. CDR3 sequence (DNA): TGCAGCTGCGCCGCGCGGTCTAGCGGGAGTTTGGATACGCAGTATTTT.

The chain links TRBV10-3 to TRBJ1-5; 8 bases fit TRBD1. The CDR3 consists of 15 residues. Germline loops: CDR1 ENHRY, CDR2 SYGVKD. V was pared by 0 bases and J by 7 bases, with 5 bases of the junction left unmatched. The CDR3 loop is CAISESGQGVQPQHF. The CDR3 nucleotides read TGTGCCATCAGTGAGTCAGGACAGGGTGTCCAGCCCCAGCATTTT.